Below, 29 T cell receptor beta chains from the same sample are listed, as sequenced in a study of vaccination and CD4 T cells after COVID-19. For these receptors, no antigen is known. At the Johns Hopkins FTIC core, DNA taken from cultured CD4+ T cells was sequenced by way of the Oncomine TCR Beta short-read assay. TCRdb passed the PCR reads through MiXCR, listing each CDR3 protein once. Among 5,500 to 8,000 distinct CDR3 sequences listed, 73% were seen once. Sample treatment: approximately 9-day PBMC culture with coronavirus spike peptide pools or control peptides (ViraFEST assay). Sequencing used CD4+ T cells from blood, cultured in vitro. These receptors all stem from a human donor who had recovered from COVID-19.

The chain combines TRBV6-5 with TRBJ1-2; D is undetermined. V dropped 2 bases and J dropped 4 bases, with 14 bases sitting between them. This CDR3 has 15 amino acids. Germline loops: CDR1 MNHEY, CDR2 SVGAGI. CDR3 protein: CASSYPAAVGYGYTF. The CDR3 coding sequence is TGTGCCAGCAGTTACCCGGCTGCAGTTGGCTATGGCTACACCTTC.

This chain uses TRBV7-2 with TRBJ1-5, with D perhaps matching TRBD1 (5 bases). Germline CDR1 SGHTA, CDR2 FQGNSA. The V end lost 0 bases, the J end lost 0 bases, and 18 bases lay between the germline ends. This CDR3 is built from 19 residues. In nucleotides, the CDR3 is TGTGCCAGCAGCTTAGCCGGGCAGGGACCCGTTTATAGCAATCAGCCCCAGCATTTT. It codes for CASSLAGQGPVYSNQPQHF.

The genes are TRBV15 and TRBJ2-4; 7 bases fit TRBD2. The CDR3 sequence is 20 residues long. CDR1 is LNHNV and CDR2 is YYDKDF in the germline V gene (reference sequence). Trimming cost V 0 bases and J 0 bases; bases outside gene matches: 14. The CDR3 here is CATSRDPLRETVSAKNIQYF. In DNA form, the CDR3 reads TGTGCCACCAGCAGAGATCCTTTGCGGGAGACAGTCTCAGCCAAAAACATTCAGTACTTC.

This clonotype appeared a few times. The CDR3 reads CASSLSSRSGNTIYF. The DNA for the CDR3 is TGTGCCAGCAGTTTATCAAGCCGCTCTGGAAACACCATATATTTT. The chain uses TRBV27 and TRBJ1-3, with D hard to call. CDR1 is MNHEY and CDR2 is SMNVEV in the germline V gene (reference sequence). The CDR3 has 15 residues. Trimming removed 0 bases from V and 0 bases from J, with 6 bases in between.

The chain recombines TRBV6-2 or TRBV6-3 with TRBJ2-7; unclear D gene. V dropped 6 bases and J dropped 2 bases, with 14 bases sitting between them. Per germline, CDR1 MNHEY and CDR2 SVGEGT. CDR3 size: 14 residues. CDR3 loop: CASSPRTRAYEQYF. CDR3 coding DNA: TGTGCCAGCAGCCCCAGGACGAGAGCCTACGAGCAGTACTTC.

The genes are TRBV20-1 and TRBJ1-5, with a weak D call TRBD1 (6 bases). CDR1 DFQATT and CDR2 SNEGSKA come from the germline V gene (reference sequence). V lost 2 bases and J lost 7, with 18 bases in between. The CDR3 covers 15 residues. CDR3 in amino acids: CSARLRTAAGQPQHF. The CDR3 nucleotides are TGCAGTGCTAGACTCCGGACAGCAGCGGGGCAGCCCCAGCATTTT.

The chain combines TRBV15 with TRBJ1-5, with a possible D match to TRBD1 (5 bases). The CDR3 sequence is 15 residues long. The V and J ends lost 0 bases and 6 bases respectively, with 12 bases between them. Germline assignment: CDR1 LNHNV and CDR2 YYDKDF (reference sequence). CDR3 in amino acids: CATSREGGRGQPQHF. CDR3 DNA: TGTGCCACCAGCAGAGAGGGGGGTCGAGGTCAGCCCCAGCATTTT. Full variable domain (remainder filled in from reference TRBV15 and TRBJ1-5): DAMVIQNPRYQVTQFGKPVTLSCSQTLNHNVMYWYQQKSSQAPKLLFHYYDKDFNNEADTPDNFQSRRPNTSFCFLDIRSPGLGDTAMYLCATSREGGRGQPQHFGDGTRLSIL.

This clonotype showed up just a few times. The chain couples TRBV27 to TRBJ1-2; TRBD1 matches at 8 bases. CDR3 length equals 16 residues. Germline V CDR1 and CDR2: MNHEY, SMNVEV (reference sequence). Losses at the gene ends were 7 bases for V and 2 bases for J; bases not matched to a gene: 12. The CDR3 bases are TGTGCCAGCACTCGCGGCGGACAGGGCTTAAACTATGGCTACACCTTC. Protein: CASTRGGQGLNYGYTF.

The chain couples TRBV5-6 to TRBJ2-1; D tentatively fits TRBD1 or TRBD2 (6 bases each). Trimming removed 4 bases at V and 0 bases at J, with 14 bases between. The CDR3 contains 16 residues. Per germline, CDR1 SGHDT and CDR2 YYEEEE. The DNA of the CDR3 is TGTGCCAGCAGCAGGGGGGCGTTGAGCTCCTACAATGAGCAGTTCTTC. Its protein is CASSRGALSSYNEQFF. Variable domain in full (rest from reference TRBV5-6 and TRBJ2-1): DAGVTQSPTHLIKTRGQQVTLRCSPKSGHDTVSWYQQALGQGPQFIFQYYEEEERQRGNFPDRFSGHQFPNYSSELNVNALLLGDSALYLCASSRGALSSYNEQFFGPGTRLTVL.

The chain has TRBV7-6 and TRBJ1-5, with D tentatively TRBD1 or TRBD2 (6 bases each). Near its end, the DNA agrees better with TRBJ2-3, so the J call may be wrong. The V gene's germline CDR1 is SGHVS and CDR2 FNYEAQ. This CDR3 comprises 18 residues. The CDR3 nucleotides are TGTGCCAGCAGCTTAGAACAGGGAGGAGGACCGGCGGTTCAGCCCCAGTATTTT. It is translated as CASSLEQGGGPAVQPQYF.

This clonotype rates as medium-sized. The rearrangement joins TRBV7-2 to TRBJ2-5; no reliable D call. The germline V gene encodes CDR1 SGHTA and CDR2 FQGNSA. Trimming shortened V by 5 bases and J by 5 bases, and 12 bases separated the two germline ends. The CDR3 contains 13 residues. Here the CDR3 DNA reads TGTGCCAGCAGCCCCGGCTCTCTTGAGACCCAGTACTTC. It is translated as CASSPGSLETQYF.

A single count supports this clonotype. This chain links TRBV29-1 with TRBJ1-2; D unresolved. V lost 3 bases, J lost 4 bases, and 15 bases lay in between. The CDR3 has 14 residues. CDR1 is SQVTM and CDR2 is ANQGSEA in the germline V gene. CDR3 nucleotide sequence: TGCAGCGTTGATTTCCCCTCGGGATCCTATGGCTACACCTTC. It specifies CSVDFPSGSYGYTF. The full variable domain, with the rest looked up from reference TRBV29-1 and TRBJ1-2, is SAVISQKPSRDICQRGTSLTIQCQVDSQVTMMFWYRQQPGQSLTLIATANQGSEATYESGFVIDKFPISRPNLTFSTLTVSNMSPEDSSIYLCSVDFPSGSYGYTFGSGTRLTVV.

The CDR3 is CASSRQGYTEAFF. In nucleotides, the CDR3 is TGTGCCAGCAGCCGACAGGGTTACACTGAAGCTTTCTTT. This chain links TRBV7-2 with TRBJ1-1; TRBD1 matches 7 bases. This CDR3 spans 13 amino acids. CDR1 is SGHTA and CDR2 is FQGNSA in the germline V gene. V lost 5 bases, J lost 3 bases, and 3 bases stayed unmatched.

In this sample, this clonotype turned up a few times. The chain combines TRBV19 with TRBJ2-7; D might be TRBD1 or TRBD2, each matching 5 bases. This CDR3 spans 14 amino acids. V shed 1 base and J shed 3 bases, with 10 bases lying between them. CDR1 LNHDA and CDR2 SQIVND come from the germline V gene (reference sequence). The CDR3 DNA reads TGTGCCAGTAGTATAGGTGGGACCTTCTACGAGCAGTACTTC. Translating it yields CASSIGGTFYEQYF.

A remark on this clonotype: Relative to the germline gene, one junction end is altered; a read error may explain this. The chain is built from TRBV7-2 and TRBJ2-7; possibly TRBD2 for D (6 bases). The CDR3 has 15 amino acids. CDR1 and CDR2 from the germline V gene are SGHTA and FQGNSA. The CDR3 bases are TGTGCCAGCAGCTTAAAGGAGGGGTTCCGATCTTCTTTGGACTTC. Amino acids: CASSLKEGFRSSLDF.

The chain uses TRBV20-1 and TRBJ2-7; D is uncertain. The germline V gene encodes CDR1 DFQATT and CDR2 SNEGSKA (reference sequence). The V end was cut by 1 base, the J end by 5 bases, with 6 bases between. The CDR3 spans 11 residues. CDR3 sequence (DNA): TGCAGTGCTAGAGGACTGAACGAGCAGTACTTC. This encodes CSARGLNEQYF.

The chain employs TRBV20-1 and TRBJ1-3; TRBD1 matches 8 bases. V trimming: 4 bases; J trimming: 9 bases; junction bases outside the gene matches: 11. The germline V gene encodes CDR1 DFQATT and CDR2 SNEGSKA (reference sequence). The CDR3 covers 14 residues. The DNA for the CDR3 is TGCAGTGCTAAAAGGGACAGGCCCGGGGGCACCATATATTTT. This gives the protein CSAKRDRPGGTIYF.

This clonotype was seen a handful of times. The chain couples TRBV14 to TRBJ1-2; D is possibly TRBD1 (5 bases). The ends were cut back, 0 bases at V and 7 bases at J, with 15 bases in the middle. The CDR3 has 15 residues. Per germline, CDR1 SGHDN and CDR2 FVKESK. The DNA for the CDR3 is TGTGCCAGCAGCCAAGAGTTGGCCAGGGCTAGTGGCTACACCTTC. Its protein is CASSQELARASGYTF.

This clonotype qualifies as medium-sized. The chain is built from TRBV21-1 and TRBJ2-5. TRBV21-1 has pseudogene status. This CDR3 has 13 residues. The DNA of the CDR3 is TGTGCCAGCAGTTTGTGGGGTAAGGAGACCCAGTACTTC. Amino acid sequence: CASSLWGKETQYF.

The CDR3 nucleotides read TGCAGCGTTGCGGGACAGGCGGAACAGCCCCAGCATTTT. Its protein is CSVAGQAEQPQHF. The V call is TRBV29-1, the J call TRBJ1-5, with TRBD1 identical over 8 bases. The CDR3 is 13 amino acids. V dropped 4 bases and J dropped 7; count of bases not matched to a gene: 6. Germline-derived CDR1 and CDR2 are SQVTM and ANQGSEA.

This clonotype is judged large. The CDR3 coding sequence is TGTGCCAGCAGTGCCCAGGGCCGTGGGACGCCCCTCCACTTT. Amino acid sequence: CASSAQGRGTPLHF. This sequence joins TRBV2 and TRBJ1-6, with D tentatively TRBD1 (5 bases). Germline CDR1 SNHLY, CDR2 FYNNEI. V was clipped by 4 bases and J by 13 bases, with 17 bases between them. The CDR3 runs to 14 residues. Full variable domain (rest looked up from reference TRBV2 and TRBJ1-6): EPEVTQTPSHQVTQMGQEVILRCVPISNHLYFYWYRQILGQKVEFLVSFYNNEISEKSEIFDDQFSVERPDGSNFTLKIRSTKLEDSAMYFCASSAQGRGTPLHFGNGTRLTVT.

The rearrangement joins TRBV24-1 to TRBJ1-1; D not certain. This CDR3 is built from 12 residues. V lost 3 bases, J lost 10 bases, and 11 bases lay in between. CDR1 and CDR2 from the germline V gene are KGHDR and SFDVKD. This chain's CDR3 is CATSDSSSRAFF. CDR3 nucleotides: TGTGCCACCAGTGATAGCAGTAGCCGAGCTTTCTTT.

This rearrangement joins TRBV7-8 to TRBJ1-2, with D hard to call. The ends were cut back, 6 bases at V and 7 bases at J, with 21 bases in the middle. Looked up from germline, CDR1 is SGHVS and CDR2 is FQNEAQ. The CDR3 loop spans 15 amino acids. CDR3 in DNA: TGTGCCAGCAGTCCAAATGCCGCCGAGCCCCGTGGCTACACCTTC. Translated, it gives CASSPNAAEPRGYTF.

The chain is built from TRBV20-1 and TRBJ2-5; the D is unclear. CDR3 size: 12 residues. Between the trimmed V and J ends, which lost 5 bases and 5 bases, there was a span of 12 bases. Germline CDR1 reads DFQATT; CDR2 reads SNEGSKA (reference sequence). CDR3 nucleotide sequence: TGCAGTGCTCCCGACCAATGGGAGACCCAGTACTTC. The encoded protein is CSAPDQWETQYF.

This chain uses TRBV19 with TRBJ1-5; D unresolved. The CDR3 sequence is 18 residues long. Germline CDR1 LNHDA, CDR2 SQIVND (reference sequence). V lost 2 bases to trimming and J lost 2 bases, with 19 bases between them. CDR3 sequence: CASSIRRPLPGGNQPQHF. The CDR3 nucleotides read TGTGCCAGTAGTATACGCAGACCCCTCCCCGGTGGCAATCAGCCCCAGCATTTT.

The chain employs TRBV27 and TRBJ1-6; 7 bases are a match to TRBD1. Germline lookup yields CDR1 MNHEY and CDR2 SMNVEV (reference sequence). J was trimmed by 6 bases and V by 0 bases; bases with no gene match: 2. The CDR3 spans 15 residues. The CDR3 here is CASSLSRGSNSPLHF. The CDR3 DNA reads as TGTGCCAGCAGTTTATCCAGGGGGAGTAATTCACCCCTCCACTTT.

In this sample, this clonotype turned up once. This chain connects TRBV7-6 to TRBJ1-5, with 7 bases matching TRBD1. The CDR3 runs to 16 residues. Germline lookup yields CDR1 SGHVS and CDR2 FNYEAQ. V was clipped by 4 bases and J by 3 bases; unmatched bases: 9. The CDR3 protein is CASSSMPGGLNQPQHF. CDR3 DNA: TGTGCCAGCAGCTCGATGCCAGGGGGACTCAATCAGCCCCAGCATTTT.

This clonotype appeared once. This chain links TRBV5-5 with TRBJ2-5, with TRBD1 matching 7 bases. Trimming took 4 bases from V and 4 from J; bases not matched to a gene: 10. The CDR3 consists of 15 residues. CDR1 is SGHKS, CDR2 YYEKEE, per germline (reference sequence). CDR3 protein: CASSPWKQGVETQYF. CDR3 nucleotides: TGTGCCAGCAGCCCCTGGAAGCAGGGGGTAGAGACCCAGTACTTC.

The chain has TRBV7-2 and TRBJ1-2, with D hard to call. The V and J ends lost 1 base and 6 bases respectively, with 21 bases between them. The germline V gene has CDR1 SGHTA and CDR2 FQGNSA. This CDR3 spans 17 amino acids. DNA for the CDR3: TGTGCCAGCAGCTTAGTAGCTTCGGCAGGCGCCTATCATGGCTACACCTTC. The encoded protein is CASSLVASAGAYHGYTF.